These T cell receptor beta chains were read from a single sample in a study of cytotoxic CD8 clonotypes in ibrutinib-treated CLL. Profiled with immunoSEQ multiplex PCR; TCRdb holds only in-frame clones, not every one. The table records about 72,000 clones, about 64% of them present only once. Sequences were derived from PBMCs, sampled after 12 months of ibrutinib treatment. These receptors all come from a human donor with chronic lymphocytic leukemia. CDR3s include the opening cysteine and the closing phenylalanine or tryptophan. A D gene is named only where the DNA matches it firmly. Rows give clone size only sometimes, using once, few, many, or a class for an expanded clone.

CDR3nt: TGTGCCAGCAGCCTGGCCGGGTTTGGAGATACGCAGTATTTT
CDR3aa: CASSLAGFGDTQYF
abundance: .
j_gene: TRBJ2-3
v_gene: TRBV7-8
d_gene: .

CDR3nt: TGTGCCAGCAGGCCACCCGGGACTCTGGGGGAGCTGTTTTTT
CDR3aa: CASRPPGTLGELFF
abundance: .
j_gene: TRBJ2-2
v_gene: TRBV6-5
d_gene: .

CDR3nt: TGTGCCAGCAGCTTGGTAGGGGGTCTACCCTCGGGTGCTTTCTTT
CDR3aa: CASSLVGGLPSGAFF
abundance: .
j_gene: TRBJ1-1
v_gene: TRBV5-4
d_gene: .

CDR3nt: TGTGCCAGCTCACCACCAGCGGGGGGGACAGATACGCAGTATTTT
CDR3aa: CASSPPAGGTDTQYF
abundance: .
j_gene: TRBJ2-3
v_gene: TRBV18
d_gene: TRBD2

CDR3nt: TGTGCCTGGAGTGTAGCGGGGGGTACCGGGGAGCTGTTTTTT
CDR3aa: CAWSVAGGTGELFF
abundance: .
j_gene: TRBJ2-2
v_gene: TRBV30
d_gene: TRBD2

CDR3nt: TGTGCCAGCAGCTTGGAGGGGGCGGGACCTAGCACAGATACGCAGTATTTT
CDR3aa: CASSLEGAGPSTDTQYF
abundance: .
j_gene: TRBJ2-3
v_gene: TRBV5-6
d_gene: .

CDR3nt: TGTGCCAGCACCTTAGTCCCGAACACCGGGGAGCTGTTTTTT
CDR3aa: CASTLVPNTGELFF
abundance: .
j_gene: TRBJ2-2
v_gene: TRBV2
d_gene: .

CDR3nt: TGTGCCAGCACCCCTCGGGCTAACATTCAGTACTTC
CDR3aa: CASTPRANIQYF
abundance: few
j_gene: TRBJ2-4
v_gene: TRBV5-8
d_gene: .

CDR3nt: TGTGCCAGCAGCCAAGATCTTCAGGGTTTCAATTCACCCCTCCACTTT
CDR3aa: CASSQDLQGFNSPLHF
abundance: .
j_gene: TRBJ1-6
v_gene: TRBV4-2
d_gene: .

CDR3nt: TGTGCCAGCAGCTTAGCAGCGGGACAGGGGACCTACGAGCAGTACTTC
CDR3aa: CASSLAAGQGTYEQYF
abundance: .
j_gene: TRBJ2-7
v_gene: TRBV7-2
d_gene: TRBD1

CDR3nt: TGTGCCAGTAGTATAGGTTCAGGGTACTACGAGCAGTACTTC
CDR3aa: CASSIGSGYYEQYF
abundance: .
j_gene: TRBJ2-7
v_gene: TRBV19
d_gene: .

CDR3nt: TGTGCCAGCAGTTCTACGGTGGGGACAGATATCAATGAAAAACTGTTTTTT
CDR3aa: CASSSTVGTDINEKLFF
abundance: once
j_gene: TRBJ1-4
v_gene: TRBV27
d_gene: TRBD1

CDR3nt: TGTGCCAGCAGCTTAATCCTTACAGGGACTGAAGCTTTCTTT
CDR3aa: CASSLILTGTEAFF
abundance: .
j_gene: TRBJ1-1
v_gene: TRBV5-6
d_gene: .

CDR3nt: TGTGCCAGCAGCGTGGATGGGCAGGGGGCCGCTGAAGCTTTCTTT
CDR3aa: CASSVDGQGAAEAFF
abundance: few
j_gene: TRBJ1-1
v_gene: TRBV9
d_gene: TRBD1

CDR3nt: TGTGCCAGCAGTGAAGGAGACGGAATCTATGGCTACACCTTC
CDR3aa: CASSEGDGIYGYTF
abundance: few
j_gene: TRBJ1-2
v_gene: TRBV6-1
d_gene: .

CDR3nt: TGTGCCAGCAGTTCCTCCAGTGGAAACACCATATATTTT
CDR3aa: CASSSSSGNTIYF
abundance: .
j_gene: TRBJ1-3
v_gene: TRBV6-6
d_gene: .

CDR3nt: TGTGCCAGCAGCGGCACAGGGAGCTCCTACAATGAGCAGTTCTTC
CDR3aa: CASSGTGSSYNEQFF
abundance: few
j_gene: TRBJ2-1
v_gene: TRBV6-5
d_gene: .

CDR3nt: TGTGCCAGCAGCCTCGGGACAGCGGAAGCTTTCTTT
CDR3aa: CASSLGTAEAFF
abundance: .
j_gene: TRBJ1-1
v_gene: TRBV2
d_gene: TRBD1

CDR3nt: TGCGCCAGCAGCCAAGACCCTTCGACAGGGTTAGGGGCTGAAGCTTTCTTT
CDR3aa: CASSQDPSTGLGAEAFF
abundance: .
j_gene: TRBJ1-1
v_gene: TRBV4-3
d_gene: TRBD1

CDR3nt: TGTGCCAGCAGAGGGTACACTGAAGCTTTCTTT
CDR3aa: CASRGYTEAFF
abundance: .
j_gene: TRBJ1-1
v_gene: TRBV6-5
d_gene: .

CDR3nt: TGTGCCAGCAGCTTGTGGGCGGAGACCCAGTACTTC
CDR3aa: CASSLWAETQYF
abundance: few
j_gene: TRBJ2-5
v_gene: TRBV5-4
d_gene: .

CDR3nt: TGTGCCAGCAGCGTGGGACAGGGCCGGGATACGCAGTATTTT
CDR3aa: CASSVGQGRDTQYF
abundance: once
j_gene: TRBJ2-3
v_gene: TRBV5-6
d_gene: TRBD1

CDR3nt: TGTGCCAGCAGTTACAGGACGGGGACCCAGTACTTC
CDR3aa: CASSYRTGTQYF
abundance: .
j_gene: TRBJ2-5
v_gene: TRBV11-3
d_gene: .

CDR3nt: TGTGCCAGCAGTCCAGGGGGTCTGGGGTCACCCCTCCACTTT
CDR3aa: CASSPGGLGSPLHF
abundance: .
j_gene: TRBJ1-6
v_gene: TRBV28
d_gene: TRBD1

CDR3nt: TGTGCCAGCAGTATACAGGGGGCGCCGACGAACATTCAGTACTTC
CDR3aa: CASSIQGAPTNIQYF
abundance: .
j_gene: TRBJ2-4
v_gene: TRBV6-6
d_gene: TRBD1

CDR3nt: TGTGCCAGCAGCCCAGACACTGGAAACTATGGCTACACCTTC
CDR3aa: CASSPDTGNYGYTF
abundance: .
j_gene: TRBJ1-2
v_gene: TRBV9
d_gene: .

CDR3nt: TGTGCCAGCAGCTTCCTAGAGGCTAGCGGGGGGGATTCCTACGAGCAGTACTTC
CDR3aa: CASSFLEASGGDSYEQYF
abundance: .
j_gene: TRBJ2-7
v_gene: TRBV7-9
d_gene: TRBD2

CDR3nt: TGTGCCTGGAGTGTTTCCATCGGAAGCAATCAGCCCCAGCATTTT
CDR3aa: CAWSVSIGSNQPQHF
abundance: medium-sized
j_gene: TRBJ1-5
v_gene: TRBV30
d_gene: .

CDR3nt: TGCGCCAGCAGCTCCGGACCCAGCGGGGAGCTGTTTTTT
CDR3aa: CASSSGPSGELFF
abundance: .
j_gene: TRBJ2-2
v_gene: TRBV5-1
d_gene: .

CDR3nt: TGTGCCAGCAGCGAAAGACTAGCGGGGGGGCTTACCGATACGCAGTATTTT
CDR3aa: CASSERLAGGLTDTQYF
abundance: .
j_gene: TRBJ2-3
v_gene: TRBV9
d_gene: TRBD2

CDR3nt: TGTGCCAGCAGGTCCCGGGCGGCCCAGGGGGAGCAGTACTTC
CDR3aa: CASRSRAAQGEQYF
abundance: .
j_gene: TRBJ2-7
v_gene: TRBV7-9
d_gene: .

CDR3nt: TGTGCCAGCAGCTTAGCCTCCGGATTCCTCAGCTTCTATGGCTACACCTTC
CDR3aa: CASSLASGFLSFYGYTF
abundance: .
j_gene: TRBJ1-2
v_gene: TRBV7-9
d_gene: .

CDR3nt: TGTGCCAGCAGCTCCCGCCGGCACAGGGAAGATTCACCCCTCCACTTT
CDR3aa: CASSSRRHREDSPLHF
abundance: .
j_gene: TRBJ1-6
v_gene: TRBV7-2
d_gene: .

CDR3nt: TGTGCCAGCAGTGAGGCTTCCTATGGCTACACCTTC
CDR3aa: CASSEASYGYTF
abundance: .
j_gene: TRBJ1-2
v_gene: TRBV6-1
d_gene: .

CDR3nt: TGTGCCTGGAGTACGACAGGTTTGGGGGAGCAGTACTTC
CDR3aa: CAWSTTGLGEQYF
abundance: .
j_gene: TRBJ2-7
v_gene: TRBV30
d_gene: .

CDR3nt: TGTGCCAGCAGCTTTGGTTTTCTTGGAGCCCTGAACACCGGGGAGCTGTTTTTT
CDR3aa: CASSFGFLGALNTGELFF
abundance: .
j_gene: TRBJ2-2
v_gene: TRBV11-2
d_gene: .

CDR3nt: TGCGCCAGCAGCCAAGTGGGGGGGAAAAACATTCAGTACTTC
CDR3aa: CASSQVGGKNIQYF
abundance: .
j_gene: TRBJ2-4
v_gene: TRBV4-1
d_gene: TRBD2

CDR3nt: TGTGCCAGCAGTTACTCCGCCGGGGGATTATATGGCTACACCTTC
CDR3aa: CASSYSAGGLYGYTF
abundance: .
j_gene: TRBJ1-2
v_gene: TRBV6-5
d_gene: .

CDR3nt: TGTGCCAGCAGCCTATACGGGACAAATTTTGAAGCTTTCTTT
CDR3aa: CASSLYGTNFEAFF
abundance: few
j_gene: TRBJ1-1
v_gene: TRBV5-8
d_gene: .

CDR3nt: TGTGCCAGCAGTTTATCATGGGTTGGGGGGGGTTTTTCCTACGAGCAGTACTTC
CDR3aa: CASSLSWVGGGFSYEQYF
abundance: .
j_gene: TRBJ2-7
v_gene: TRBV27
d_gene: TRBD2

CDR3nt: TGTGCCAGCAGCGCCCAGGCGGTCAGGGAGGGCTACACCTTC
CDR3aa: CASSAQAVREGYTF
abundance: .
j_gene: TRBJ1-2
v_gene: TRBV9
d_gene: .

CDR3nt: TGTGCCAGCAGCTTGGCAGGCCCTAACTATGGCTACACCTTC
CDR3aa: CASSLAGPNYGYTF
abundance: .
j_gene: TRBJ1-2
v_gene: TRBV5-4
d_gene: .

CDR3nt: TGTGCCAGCAGCCAGACGGACGCCATATATTTT
CDR3aa: CASSQTDAIYF
abundance: .
j_gene: TRBJ1-3
v_gene: TRBV7-9
d_gene: .

CDR3nt: TGCGCCAGCAGCTTTTGGGGCTATGGCTACACCTTC
CDR3aa: CASSFWGYGYTF
abundance: .
j_gene: TRBJ1-2
v_gene: TRBV4-3
d_gene: .

CDR3nt: TGTGCTAGTGGTTTGCCTCCAACGGGTAACTATGGCTACACCTTC
CDR3aa: CASGLPPTGNYGYTF
abundance: .
j_gene: TRBJ1-2
v_gene: TRBV12-5
d_gene: .

CDR3nt: TGTGCCAGCAAGAACAGGTACTATGGCTACACCTTC
CDR3aa: CASKNRYYGYTF
abundance: .
j_gene: TRBJ1-2
v_gene: TRBV6-1
d_gene: .

CDR3nt: TGTGCCAGCAGTTACACCGGGGGGGAAGGAAAAAAACTGTTTTTT
CDR3aa: CASSYTGGEGKKLFF
abundance: once
j_gene: TRBJ1-4
v_gene: TRBV6-5
d_gene: .

CDR3nt: TGTGCCAGCAGCGTAAATTGGGGGGCTAACTACGAGCAGTACTTC
CDR3aa: CASSVNWGANYEQYF
abundance: .
j_gene: TRBJ2-7
v_gene: TRBV9
d_gene: .

CDR3nt: TGCGCCAGCAGCTGGGGGGCGGGACTAGCGGAGACCCAGTACTTC
CDR3aa: CASSWGAGLAETQYF
abundance: .
j_gene: TRBJ2-5
v_gene: TRBV5-1
d_gene: TRBD2

CDR3nt: TGTGCCAGCTCACCACCGGAGTGGGAACTGAACACTGAAGCTTTCTTT
CDR3aa: CASSPPEWELNTEAFF
abundance: once
j_gene: TRBJ1-1
v_gene: TRBV18
d_gene: .